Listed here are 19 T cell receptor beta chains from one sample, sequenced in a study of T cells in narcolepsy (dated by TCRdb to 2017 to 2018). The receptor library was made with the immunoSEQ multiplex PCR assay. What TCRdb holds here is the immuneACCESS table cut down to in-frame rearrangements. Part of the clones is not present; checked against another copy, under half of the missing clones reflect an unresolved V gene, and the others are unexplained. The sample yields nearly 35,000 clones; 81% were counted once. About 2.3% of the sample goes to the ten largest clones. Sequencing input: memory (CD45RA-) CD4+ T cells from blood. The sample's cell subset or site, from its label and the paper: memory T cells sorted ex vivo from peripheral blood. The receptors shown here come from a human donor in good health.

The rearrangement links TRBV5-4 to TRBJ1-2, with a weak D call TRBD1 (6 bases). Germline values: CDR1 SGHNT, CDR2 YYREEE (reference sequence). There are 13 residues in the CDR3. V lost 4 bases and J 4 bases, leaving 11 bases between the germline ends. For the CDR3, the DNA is TGTGCCAGCAGCATAGACAGGAGCTATGGCTACACCTTC. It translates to CASSIDRSYGYTF.

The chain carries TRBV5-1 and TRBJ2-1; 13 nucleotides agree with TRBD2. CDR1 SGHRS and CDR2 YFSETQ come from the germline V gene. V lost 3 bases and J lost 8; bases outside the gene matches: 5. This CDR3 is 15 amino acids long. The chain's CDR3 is CASSSLAGGPYEQFF. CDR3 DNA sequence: TGCGCCAGCAGCTCACTAGCGGGGGGGCCCTATGAGCAGTTCTTC. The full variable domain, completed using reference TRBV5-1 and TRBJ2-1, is KAGVTQTPRYLIKTRGQQVTLSCSPISGHRSVSWYQQTPGQGLQFLFEYFSETQRNKGNFPGRFSGRQFSNSRSEMNVSTLELGDSALYLCASSSLAGGPYEQFFGPGTRLTVL.

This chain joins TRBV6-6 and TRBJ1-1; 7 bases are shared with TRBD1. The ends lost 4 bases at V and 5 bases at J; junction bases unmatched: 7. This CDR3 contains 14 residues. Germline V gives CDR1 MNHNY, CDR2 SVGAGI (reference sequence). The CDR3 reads CASSSRQGSTEAFF. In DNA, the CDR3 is TGTGCCAGCAGTTCCCGACAGGGAAGTACTGAAGCTTTCTTT.

The CDR3 DNA sequence: TGCAGCGCCGGGGGAAGGGCGACTGAAGCTTTCTTT. Translation: CSAGGRATEAFF. The chain couples TRBV29-1 to TRBJ1-1; possibly TRBD1 for D (5 bases). The CDR3 has 12 amino acids. Germline V CDR1 and CDR2: SQVTM, ANQGSEA. Trimming left V 7 bases short and J 5 bases short, with 14 bases between.

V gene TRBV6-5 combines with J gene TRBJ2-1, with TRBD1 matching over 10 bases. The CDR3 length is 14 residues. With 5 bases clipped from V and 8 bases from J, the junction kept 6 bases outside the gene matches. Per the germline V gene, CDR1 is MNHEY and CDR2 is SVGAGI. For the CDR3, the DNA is TGTGCCAGCAGTAGACGGGACAGGGGAGATGAGCAGTTCTTC. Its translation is CASSRRDRGDEQFF.

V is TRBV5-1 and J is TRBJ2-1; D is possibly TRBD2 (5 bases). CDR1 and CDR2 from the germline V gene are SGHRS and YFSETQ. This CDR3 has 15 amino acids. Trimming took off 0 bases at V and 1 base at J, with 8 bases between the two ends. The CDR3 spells CASSLGAGSYNEQFF. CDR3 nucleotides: TGCGCCAGCAGCTTGGGTGCGGGTTCCTACAATGAGCAGTTCTTC.

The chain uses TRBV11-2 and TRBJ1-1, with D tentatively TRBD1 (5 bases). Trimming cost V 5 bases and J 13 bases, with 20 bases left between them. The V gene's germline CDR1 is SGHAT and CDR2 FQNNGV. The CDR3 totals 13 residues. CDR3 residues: CASSGSARAVLFF. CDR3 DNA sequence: TGTGCCAGCAGCGGATCGGCCAGGGCAGTCCTTTTCTTT. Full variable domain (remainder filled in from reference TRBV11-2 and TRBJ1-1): EAGVAQSPRYKIIEKRQSVAFWCNPISGHATLYWYQQILGQGPKLLIQFQNNGVVDDSQLPKDRFSAERLKGVDSTLKIQPAKLEDSAVYLCASSGSARAVLFFGQGTRLTVV.

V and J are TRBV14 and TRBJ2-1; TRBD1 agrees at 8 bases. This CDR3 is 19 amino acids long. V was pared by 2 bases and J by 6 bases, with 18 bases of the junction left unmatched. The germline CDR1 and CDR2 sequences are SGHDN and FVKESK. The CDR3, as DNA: TGTGCCAGCAGCCAAAGGAGACAGGGGCGGGGTGAACACATCAATGAGCAGTTCTTC. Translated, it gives CASSQRRQGRGEHINEQFF.

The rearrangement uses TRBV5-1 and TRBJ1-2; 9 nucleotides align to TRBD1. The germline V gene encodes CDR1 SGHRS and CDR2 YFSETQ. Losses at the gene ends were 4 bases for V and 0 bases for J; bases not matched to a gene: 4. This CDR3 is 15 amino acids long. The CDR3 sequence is CASSLDRGSNYGYTF. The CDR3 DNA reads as TGCGCCAGCAGCCTGGACAGGGGATCTAACTATGGCTACACCTTC.

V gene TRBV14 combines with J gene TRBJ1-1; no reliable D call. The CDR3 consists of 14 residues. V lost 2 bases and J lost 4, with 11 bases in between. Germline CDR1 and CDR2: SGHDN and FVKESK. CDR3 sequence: CASSQILVGTEAFF. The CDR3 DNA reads TGTGCCAGCAGCCAAATCTTGGTGGGCACTGAAGCTTTCTTT.

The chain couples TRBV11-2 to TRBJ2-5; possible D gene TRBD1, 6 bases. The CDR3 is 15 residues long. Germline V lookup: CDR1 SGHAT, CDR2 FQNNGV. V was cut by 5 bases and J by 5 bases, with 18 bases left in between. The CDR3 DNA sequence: TGTGCCAGCAGCCGGGGCAGGGGCTTTACGGAGACCCAGTACTTC. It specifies CASSRGRGFTETQYF.

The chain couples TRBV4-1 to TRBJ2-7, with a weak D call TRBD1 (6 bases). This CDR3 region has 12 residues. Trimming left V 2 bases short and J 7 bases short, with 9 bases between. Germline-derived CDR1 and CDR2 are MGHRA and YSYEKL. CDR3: CASSQIRGEQYF. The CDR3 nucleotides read TGCGCCAGCAGCCAAATCAGGGGAGAGCAGTACTTC.

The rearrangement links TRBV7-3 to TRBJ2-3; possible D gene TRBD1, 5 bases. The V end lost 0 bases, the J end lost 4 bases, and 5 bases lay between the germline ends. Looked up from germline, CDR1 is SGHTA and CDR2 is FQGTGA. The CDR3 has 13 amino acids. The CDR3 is CASSLTGADTQYF. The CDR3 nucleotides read TGTGCCAGCAGCTTAACAGGGGCAGATACGCAGTATTTT.

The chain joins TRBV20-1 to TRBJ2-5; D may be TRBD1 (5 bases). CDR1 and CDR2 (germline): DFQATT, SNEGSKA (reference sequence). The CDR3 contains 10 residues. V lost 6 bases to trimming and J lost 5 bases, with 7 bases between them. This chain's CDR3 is CSATGETQYF. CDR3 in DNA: TGCAGTGCAACAGGCGAGACCCAGTACTTC.

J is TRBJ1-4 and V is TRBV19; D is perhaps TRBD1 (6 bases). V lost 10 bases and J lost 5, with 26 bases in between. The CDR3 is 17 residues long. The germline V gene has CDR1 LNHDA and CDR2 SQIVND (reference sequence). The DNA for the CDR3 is TGTGCCACCCTAGGGGGAGGAGGTTCGCAGCTGAATGAAAAACTGTTTTTT. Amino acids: CATLGGGGSQLNEKLFF.

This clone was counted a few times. CDR3 in amino acids: CASSQDLGGGNQPQHF. Here the CDR3 DNA reads TGTGCCAGCAGCCAAGATCTGGGTGGCGGGAATCAGCCCCAGCATTTT. The chain employs TRBV4-2 and TRBJ1-5; D remains ambiguous. CDR1 and CDR2 (germline): LGHNA, YNFKEQ. With 0 bases removed from V and 4 bases from J, the gap between germline ends came to 13 bases. This CDR3 spans 16 amino acids.

CDR3 residues: CASSPANRLSGANVLTF. The CDR3 coding sequence is TGTGCCAGCAGCCCCGCGAACAGGCTCTCTGGGGCCAACGTCCTGACTTTC. The chain is built from TRBV7-8 and TRBJ2-6; tentative D call: TRBD1 (5 bases). CDR3 length: 17 amino acids. Germline V gene sequence: CDR1 SGHVS, CDR2 FQNEAQ. With 5 bases removed from V and 0 bases from J, the gap between germline ends came to 14 bases.

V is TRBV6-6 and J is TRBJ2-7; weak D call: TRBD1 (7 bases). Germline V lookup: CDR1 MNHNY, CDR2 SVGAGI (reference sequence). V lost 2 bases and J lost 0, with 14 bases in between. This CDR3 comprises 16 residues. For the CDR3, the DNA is TGTGCCAGCAGTTACGTTCGACAGGGAGGCTCCTACGAGCAGTACTTC. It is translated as CASSYVRQGGSYEQYF.

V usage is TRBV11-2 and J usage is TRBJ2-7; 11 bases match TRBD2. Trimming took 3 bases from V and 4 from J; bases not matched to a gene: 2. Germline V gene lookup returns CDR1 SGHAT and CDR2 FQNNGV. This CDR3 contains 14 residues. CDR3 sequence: CASSLGLAAYEQYF. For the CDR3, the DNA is TGTGCCAGCAGCTTGGGACTAGCGGCTTACGAGCAGTACTTC.